What follows is one TCR beta chain and its context. These data come from a study of blood T cell repertoires in COVID-19. Overall study: COVID-19 samples, acute and convalescent, were from the United States, Italy and Spain. PBMCs, B-cell-depleted T cells, or T cells provided the cDNA or gDNA that made up the material.

Authors' processing steps: Amplifying reference gene primers gave estimates of nucleated cell counts. Produced via immunoSEQ multiplex PCR; TCRdb's table is partial and in-frame only. Clone size and V and J calls were adopted from that table, with D and trimming inferred from the DNA. This sample has 80,000 to 95,000 clones, with about 84% found just once. The V gene's germline CDR1 is SGHNT and CDR2 YENEEA. The CDR3 spans 17 residues. The germline V and J ends were trimmed by 1 base and 2 bases, with 18 bases remaining between them. This sequence originates from an elderly man with active or convalescent COVID-19. This chain links TRBV11-3 with TRBJ2-7; possibly TRBD1 for D (5 bases). Specimen: peripheral blood. CDR3 coding DNA: TGTGCCAGCAGCTTAGGTCGCACAGGTCGGTGGACCTACGAGCAGTACTTC. Translation: CASSLGRTGRWTYEQYF.